One and the same sample provided the 16 T cell receptor beta chains below, sequenced in a study of blood T cell repertoires in COVID-19. The repertoire was sequenced with immunoSEQ multiplex PCR; TCRdb's copy has only in-frame clones and lacks some. The sample yields around 150,000 clones, approximately 84% seen once. What was sequenced was peripheral blood. Every receptor here comes from a woman older than 75 with acute or convalescent COVID-19.

The V and J genes are TRBV5-1 and TRBJ2-3; 8 bases agree with TRBD2. This CDR3 is 17 amino acids long. CDR1 is SGHRS, CDR2 YFSETQ, per germline. Trimming removed 1 base from V and 0 bases from J; junction bases left unmatched: 7. CDR3 nucleotide sequence: TGCGCCAGCAGCTTGCGGGGGGGCGGAGGTAGCACAGATACGCAGTATTTT. It encodes CASSLRGGGGSTDTQYF. The variable domain in full, with the rest retrieved from reference TRBV5-1 and TRBJ2-3, is KAGVTQTPRYLIKTRGQQVTLSCSPISGHRSVSWYQQTPGQGLQFLFEYFSETQRNKGNFPGRFSGRQFSNSRSEMNVSTLELGDSALYLCASSLRGGGGSTDTQYFGPGTRLTVL.

The V and J genes are TRBV7-2 and TRBJ2-7; 11 positions agree with TRBD2. The CDR3 length is 15 residues. The germline CDR1 and CDR2 sequences are SGHTA and FQGNSA. Trimming removed 3 bases from V and 6 bases from J; junction bases left unmatched: 7. CDR3 region: CASSFKASGRFEQYF. The CDR3 nucleotides read TGTGCCAGCAGCTTTAAGGCTAGCGGGAGGTTCGAGCAGTACTTC. Supplemented by reference TRBV7-2 and TRBJ2-7, the full variable domain reads GAGVSQSPSNKVTEKGKDVELRCDPISGHTALYWYRQSLGQGLEFLIYFQGNSAPDKSGLPSDRFSAERTGGSVSTLTIQRTQQEDSAVYLCASSFKASGRFEQYFGPGTRLTVT.

This chain uses TRBV23-1 with TRBJ1-1, with 11 bases fitting TRBD1. TRBV23-1 is an open reading frame, and its role is uncertain. V lost 3 bases, J lost 0 bases, and 12 bases stayed unmatched. The CDR3 length is 19 residues. CDR3 sequence reads: CASSQNRDRGCALNTEAFF. The DNA of the CDR3 is TGCGCCAGCAGTCAGAACCGGGACAGGGGGTGCGCCCTGAACACTGAAGCTTTCTTT.

CDR3 coding DNA: TGTGCCAGCAGTTTAAAACAGGGTCTGAATCAGCCCCAGCATTTT. Its protein is CASSLKQGLNQPQHF. The chain is built from TRBV27 and TRBJ1-5, with D possibly being TRBD1 (6 bases). Trimming took 2 bases from V and 4 from J, leaving 12 bases between them. Germline V gene data show CDR1 as MNHEY and CDR2 as SMNVEV (reference sequence). CDR3 size: 15 residues.

V and J are TRBV2 and TRBJ1-1, with D hard to call. CDR3 size: 13 residues. Germline V gene sequence: CDR1 SNHLY, CDR2 FYNNEI. Trimming pared 2 bases from V and 0 bases from J, leaving 4 bases between. The CDR3 is CASSESVNTEAFF. CDR3 sequence (DNA): TGTGCCAGCAGTGAATCAGTGAACACTGAAGCTTTCTTT.

The rearrangement uses TRBV27 and TRBJ2-7, with 7 bases aligning to TRBD2. The CDR3 runs to 12 residues. Per the germline V gene, CDR1 is MNHEY and CDR2 is SMNVEV (reference sequence). The trim removed 5 bases at V and 3 bases at J, leaving 1 base unmatched. In DNA form, the CDR3 reads TGTGCCAGCAGTCGGGACTACTACGAGCAGTACTTC. Its translation: CASSRDYYEQYF.

The rearrangement joins TRBV7-8 to TRBJ2-3, with D maybe TRBD2 (6 bases). The CDR3 has 16 residues. The germline V gene encodes CDR1 SGHVS and CDR2 FQNEAQ. Trimming cost V 0 bases and J 3 bases, with 13 bases left between them. CDR3 in amino acids: CASSLAGLGGTDTQYF. As DNA, the CDR3 is TGTGCCAGCAGCTTAGCGGGCTTGGGGGGAACAGATACGCAGTATTTT.

J is TRBJ2-7 and V is TRBV5-6, with TRBD2 as a possible D gene (6 bases). There are 16 residues in the CDR3. The ends were cut back, 4 bases at V and 0 bases at J, with 17 bases in the middle. Looked up from germline, CDR1 is SGHDT and CDR2 is YYEEEE. For the CDR3, the DNA is TGTGCCAGCAGCACTCTTGGGGGGTACGGCTCCTACGAGCAGTACTTC. This sequence encodes CASSTLGGYGSYEQYF. Variable domain in full (rest from reference TRBV5-6 and TRBJ2-7): DAGVTQSPTHLIKTRGQQVTLRCSPKSGHDTVSWYQQALGQGPQFIFQYYEEEERQRGNFPDRFSGHQFPNYSSELNVNALLLGDSALYLCASSTLGGYGSYEQYFGPGTRLTVT.

The chain carries TRBV6-4 and TRBJ2-3, with D maybe TRBD2 (6 bases). CDR1 is MRHNA, CDR2 SNTAGT, per germline. The length of the CDR3 is 15 residues. Trimming left V 2 bases short and J 1 base short, with 10 bases between. CDR3 bases: TGTGCCAGCAGTGACCGCCCTAGCGGCACAGATACGCAGTATTTT. Translated: CASSDRPSGTDTQYF.

This clone was observed once. This chain links TRBV6-5 with TRBJ1-5, with D uncertain. Looked up from germline, CDR1 is MNHEY and CDR2 is SVGAGI. The ends were cut back, 9 bases at V and 0 bases at J, with 9 bases in the middle. This CDR3 contains 13 residues. The CDR3 loop is CARAASSNQPQHF. In nucleotides, the CDR3 is TGTGCCAGGGCTGCAAGTAGCAATCAGCCCCAGCATTTT.

The CDR3: CASSSANYRGRGTEAFF. The CDR3 DNA reads TGCGCCAGCAGCTCTGCGAACTACAGGGGGCGCGGTACTGAAGCTTTCTTT. The rearrangement links TRBV5-1 to TRBJ1-1, with 9 positions matching TRBD1. Looked up from germline, CDR1 is SGHRS and CDR2 is YFSETQ. The V and J ends lost 3 bases and 5 bases, in that order; junction bases with no gene match: 14. The CDR3 sequence is 17 residues long.

V gene TRBV3-1 (or the pseudogene TRBV3-2) combines with J gene TRBJ1-2; D is unresolved. Looked up from germline, CDR1 is LGHDT and CDR2 is YNNKEL (reference sequence). The CDR3 totals 16 residues. The V end was cut by 4 bases, the J end by 5 bases, with 20 bases between. CDR3 region: CASSPDEGSRIYGYTF. In DNA form, the CDR3 reads TGTGCCAGCAGCCCTGATGAGGGCAGTAGAATATATGGCTACACCTTC.

In the case of this clone: In the same sample, other DNA sequences code for this CDR3. The chain uses TRBV2 and TRBJ2-7; 11 nucleotides align to TRBD2. The CDR3 consists of 14 residues. V shed 8 bases and J 1 base; nucleotides not matched to a gene: 4. Germline loops: CDR1 SNHLY, CDR2 FYNNEI. The chain's CDR3 is CASRTSGSSYEQYF. In DNA form, the CDR3 reads TGTGCCAGCCGAACTAGCGGGAGTTCCTACGAGCAGTACTTC.

The rearrangement joins TRBV2 to TRBJ2-1; 10 nucleotides align to TRBD2. This CDR3 contains 12 residues. Trimming took 5 bases from V and 9 from J; bases not matched to a gene: 1. CDR1 and CDR2 (germline): SNHLY, FYNNEI. The CDR3 loop is CASSLAGVEQFF. The CDR3 region has the DNA TGTGCCAGCAGTCTAGCGGGAGTTGAGCAGTTCTTC.

The chain recombines TRBV6-5 with TRBJ1-2; D remains ambiguous. V lost 0 bases, J lost 8 bases, and 7 bases lay in between. This CDR3 region has 12 residues. Germline V gives CDR1 MNHEY, CDR2 SVGAGI. CDR3 in DNA: TGTGCCAGCAGTTACTCGAGACAAGGCTACACCTTC. This translates into CASSYSRQGYTF.

This chain links TRBV7-2 with TRBJ2-1; 15 bases align to TRBD2. V trimming: 5 bases; J trimming: 9 bases; junction bases outside the gene matches: 8. The germline CDR1 and CDR2 sequences are SGHTA and FQGNSA. CDR3 length: 16 amino acids. DNA of the CDR3: TGTGCCAGCAGCGACCGGGGGACTAGCGGGAGGACTGAGCAGTTCTTC. It yields the protein CASSDRGTSGRTEQFF. Full variable domain (outside the CDR3, taken from reference TRBV7-2 and TRBJ2-1): GAGVSQSPSNKVTEKGKDVELRCDPISGHTALYWYRQSLGQGLEFLIYFQGNSAPDKSGLPSDRFSAERTGGSVSTLTIQRTQQEDSAVYLCASSDRGTSGRTEQFFGPGTRLTVL.